One sample yielded the 18 T cell receptor beta chains listed below, sequenced in a study of T cell responses to AZD1222 COVID-19 vaccine. Generated by immunoSEQ multiplex PCR, the TCRdb table keeps only in-frame clones and is missing some. The sample lists about 130,000 clones; 89% were seen once. This material consisted of peripheral blood, taken 28 days after the second AZD1222 dose. The receptors were gathered from an adult who received the AZD1222 COVID-19 vaccine.

The rearrangement joins TRBV6-5 to TRBJ2-7, with D possibly being TRBD1 (5 bases). The CDR3 extends over 14 amino acids. V was trimmed by 4 bases and J by 3 bases, leaving 13 bases between them. Germline values: CDR1 MNHEY, CDR2 SVGAGI. The CDR3 sequence is CASSFTGSHYEQYF. CDR3 DNA sequence: TGTGCCAGCAGTTTTACAGGAAGCCACTACGAGCAGTACTTC.

The chain employs TRBV6-1 and TRBJ1-6; no clear D. Between the trimmed V and J ends, which lost 3 bases and 7 bases, there was a span of 7 bases. The CDR3 spans 13 residues. CDR1 is MNHNS and CDR2 is SASEGT in the germline V gene. CDR3 sequence: CASSDVRNSPLHF. CDR3 sequence (DNA): TGTGCCAGCAGTGACGTAAGGAATTCACCCCTCCACTTT.

This chain uses TRBV6-5 with TRBJ1-2; TRBD1 is a possible D gene (6 bases). The CDR3 extends over 13 amino acids. Germline CDR1 and CDR2: MNHEY and SVGAGI. The V gene lost 5 bases and the J gene lost 5 bases, with 12 bases spanning the gap. CDR3 amino acids: CASSQGQDYGYTF. CDR3 coding DNA: TGTGCCAGCAGTCAGGGGCAGGATTATGGCTACACCTTC.

The V and J genes are TRBV6-2 or TRBV6-3 and TRBJ2-5; maybe TRBD1 (6 bases). This CDR3 region has 15 residues. V gave up 3 bases and J gave up 5 bases, with 16 bases separating them. CDR1 is MNHEY, CDR2 SVGEGT, per germline. The CDR3 sequence is CASSYSPQGTETQYF. The CDR3, as DNA: TGTGCCAGCAGTTATTCCCCACAGGGCACGGAGACCCAGTACTTC.

The chain carries TRBV10-2 and TRBJ1-3, with a weak D call TRBD1 (5 bases). CDR1 WSHSY and CDR2 SAAADI come from the germline V gene. V lost 2 bases, J lost 0 bases, and 11 bases lay in between. CDR3 length equals 16 residues. This chain's CDR3 is CASSEVGGNSGNTIYF. In nucleotides, the CDR3 is TGCGCCAGCAGTGAGGTTGGGGGAAACTCTGGAAACACCATATATTTT.

This chain uses TRBV10-1 with TRBJ2-1; 9 positions match TRBD2. The CDR3 runs to 16 residues. Germline CDR1 reads WNHNN; CDR2 reads SYGVQD (reference sequence). The J segment lost 4 bases and the V segment lost 3 bases, leaving 7 bases of the junction unmatched. The CDR3 sequence: CASSDPREGDYNEQFF. CDR3 nucleotide sequence: TGCGCCAGCAGTGACCCGCGGGAGGGCGATTACAATGAGCAGTTCTTC.

This chain links TRBV18 with TRBJ1-6, with TRBD1 as a possible D gene (5 bases). The CDR3 spans 18 residues. Trimming pared 3 bases from V and 7 bases from J, leaving 22 bases between. Germline V lookup: CDR1 KGHSH, CDR2 LQKENI. CDR3 sequence: CASSPNTPGTEGNSPLHF. The CDR3 DNA reads TGTGCCAGCTCACCTAATACCCCCGGGACGGAGGGGAATTCACCCCTCCACTTT.

The chain carries TRBV5-5 and TRBJ1-4; TRBD1 matches at 9 bases. Unmatched junction bases numbered 11, after V lost 0 bases and J lost 8 bases. There are 17 residues in the CDR3. Germline V lookup: CDR1 SGHKS, CDR2 YYEKEE (reference sequence). CDR3 residues: CASSLVGLGQGMEKLFF. CDR3 DNA: TGTGCCAGCAGCTTGGTAGGGCTGGGACAGGGAATGGAAAAACTGTTTTTT.

The chain is built from TRBV25-1 and TRBJ2-5; no definite D call. The CDR3 has 14 amino acids. The V end was cut by 3 bases, the J end by 1 base, with 9 bases between. CDR1 is MGHDK and CDR2 is SYGVNS in the germline V gene. CDR3 residues: CASSEVNTQETQYF. For the CDR3, the DNA is TGTGCCAGCAGTGAGGTTAACACCCAAGAGACCCAGTACTTC.

This rearrangement joins TRBV7-2 to TRBJ2-7; 8 positions agree with TRBD2. This CDR3 has 15 amino acids. Germline CDR1 SGHTA, CDR2 FQGNSA. V trimming: 5 bases; J trimming: 3 bases; junction bases outside the gene matches: 9. The CDR3 DNA sequence: TGTGCCAGCAGCAACGGGGGGGCGTTACTCTACGAGCAGTACTTC. This encodes CASSNGGALLYEQYF.

The chain is built from TRBV4-3 and TRBJ1-2; D ambiguous. V lost 1 base and J 4 bases, leaving 13 bases between the germline ends. The CDR3 extends over 15 amino acids. Germline CDR1 is LGHNA and CDR2 is YSLEER. The CDR3 coding sequence is TGCGCCAGCAGCCAAGCGGACCCGGGAGTCTATGGCTACACCTTC. This encodes CASSQADPGVYGYTF.

This CDR3 reads CASSLSSGPGYGYTF. The DNA of the CDR3 is TGTGCCAGCAGCTTAAGTAGTGGGCCGGGCTATGGCTACACCTTC. The chain recombines TRBV7-2 with TRBJ1-2, with D hard to call. Germline CDR1 reads SGHTA; CDR2 reads FQGNSA. This CDR3 is 15 amino acids long. Trimming removed 2 bases at V and 4 bases at J, with 14 bases between.

This CDR3 is CASSHLRGFSGNTIYF. CDR3 nucleotide sequence: TGCGCCAGCAGCCACTTACGAGGGTTCTCTGGAAACACCATATATTTT. The V call is TRBV4-1, the J call TRBJ1-3; D call uncertain. The CDR3 spans 16 residues. CDR1 MGHRA and CDR2 YSYEKL come from the germline V gene. V shed 3 bases and J shed 0 bases, with 12 bases lying between them.

The chain links TRBV10-3 to TRBJ1-2; 9 positions agree with TRBD1. This CDR3 has 16 residues. Germline V gene data show CDR1 as ENHRY and CDR2 as SYGVKD. Germline trimming cut 6 bases from V and 6 bases from J; bases unmatched to any gene: 14. CDR3 sequence (DNA): TGTGCCATCAGCGAGACCCGGACAGGGGAGTCTAATGGCTACACCTTC. This codes for CAISETRTGESNGYTF.

CDR3 nucleotide sequence: TGTGCCAGCAGCTTAAGTGGGGTTAGCAATCAGCCCCAGCATTTT. Translating it yields CASSLSGVSNQPQHF. The rearrangement links TRBV7-6 to TRBJ1-5; D gene uncertain. The CDR3 totals 15 residues. Germline-derived CDR1 and CDR2 are SGHVS and FNYEAQ. Trimming shortened V by 2 bases and J by 0 bases, and 8 bases separated the two germline ends.

Only one count was recorded for this clone. This CDR3 reads CASSASTDTQYF. The CDR3 nucleotides read TGTGCCAGCAGCGCGAGCACAGATACGCAGTATTTT. The rearrangement joins TRBV9 to TRBJ2-3; D not resolved. Germline CDR1 reads SGDLS; CDR2 reads YYNGEE. V gave up 3 bases and J gave up 0 bases, with 2 bases separating them. CDR3 size: 12 residues.

The CDR3 spells CASSKTRRTFYGYTF. CDR3 DNA sequence: TGTGCCAGCAGCAAAACCCGTCGGACCTTCTATGGCTACACCTTC. The genes are TRBV21-1 and TRBJ1-2. TRBV21-1 is termed a pseudogene. CDR3 length equals 15 residues.

This chain connects TRBV5-4 to TRBJ1-1; 10 bases map to TRBD1. V gave up 3 bases and J gave up 7 bases; unmatched junction bases: 6. Per germline, CDR1 SGHNT and CDR2 YYREEE (reference sequence). This CDR3 is built from 14 residues. In nucleotides, the CDR3 is TGTGCCAGCAGCTCCGGGACAGGGGAATTTGAAGCTTTCTTT. It translates to CASSSGTGEFEAFF.